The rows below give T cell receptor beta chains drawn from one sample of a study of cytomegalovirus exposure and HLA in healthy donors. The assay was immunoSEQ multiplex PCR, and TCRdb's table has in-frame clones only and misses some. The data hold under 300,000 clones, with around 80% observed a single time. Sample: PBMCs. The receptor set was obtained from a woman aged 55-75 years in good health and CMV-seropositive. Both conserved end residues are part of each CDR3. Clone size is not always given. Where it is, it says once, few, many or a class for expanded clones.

cdr3_aa: CASSEYHRGSYEQYF; v_call: TRBV6-1; clone_size: .
cdr3_aa: CASSPRETQYF; v_call: TRBV7-9; clone_size: few
cdr3_aa: CATSREWTVGSTDTQYF; v_call: TRBV15; clone_size: .
cdr3_aa: CASTHLLAAGELFF; v_call: TRBV28; clone_size: .
cdr3_aa: CASHGQADQPQHF; v_call: TRBV18; clone_size: .
cdr3_aa: CASSSNAETEAFF; v_call: TRBV6-5; clone_size: few
cdr3_aa: CASSLGLAGELFF; v_call: TRBV6-5; clone_size: .
cdr3_aa: CASSLALAGGNEQFF; v_call: TRBV5-4; clone_size: .
cdr3_aa: CASSLRGTEAFF; v_call: TRBV5-4; clone_size: .
cdr3_aa: CASSPGGQRTYNEQFF; v_call: TRBV18; clone_size: .
cdr3_aa: CASSWPSGTPKQYEQYF; v_call: TRBV28; clone_size: .
cdr3_aa: CASHRTMNTEAFF; v_call: TRBV6-5; clone_size: .
cdr3_aa: CASKGQGYEQYF; v_call: TRBV28; clone_size: .
cdr3_aa: CASSPGLAGPGTQYF; v_call: TRBV5-1; clone_size: .
cdr3_aa: CASSEGQGGYEQYF; v_call: TRBV9; clone_size: .
cdr3_aa: CASTRANSGNTIYF; v_call: TRBV6-1; clone_size: few
cdr3_aa: CASSPVGGKLYEQYF; v_call: TRBV18; clone_size: .
cdr3_aa: CASSRGQAMYSNQPQHF; v_call: TRBV19; clone_size: .
cdr3_aa: CASSQDGAVYGYTF; v_call: TRBV4-1; clone_size: .
cdr3_aa: CASSLLPGTGLTDTQYF; v_call: TRBV7-9; clone_size: .
cdr3_aa: CASSLGSSPGNTIYF; v_call: TRBV27; clone_size: .
cdr3_aa: CASSSRLAGSGSYEQYF; v_call: TRBV5-1; clone_size: .
cdr3_aa: CASSSVKGHRETQYF; v_call: TRBV19; clone_size: .
cdr3_aa: CASSREGQGIWSYNEQFF; v_call: TRBV27; clone_size: once